Listed below are T cell receptor beta chains from one sample, sequenced in a study of shared clonotypes between healthy human individuals. Clones were read by immunoSEQ multiplex PCR, and TCRdb kept only the in-frame ones, dropping some. The data show millions of clones, 85% to 95% seen once. Sample: naive CD4+ T cells sorted from blood. The source is a man aged 18 to 30 in good health. The conserved cysteine and the conserved F or W are not part of the CDR3 here. Fields, in order: J gene, V gene, CDR3 protein.

J: TRBJ2-3
V: TRBV9
CDR3: ASSVTSSSTDTQY

J: TRBJ2-3
V: TRBV18
CDR3: ASSPNVGTGEDTQY

J: TRBJ1-5
V: TRBV19
CDR3: ASSIDRAAGQGTNQPQH

J: TRBJ2-3
V: TRBV5-1
CDR3: ASSFQTSGGTDTQY

J: TRBJ2-7
V: TRBV7-2
CDR3: ASSRGTSASYEQY

J: TRBJ1-1
V: TRBV5-5
CDR3: ASSWARLNTEAF

J: TRBJ2-3
V: TRBV6-1
CDR3: ASSVGQGWTDTQY

J: TRBJ1-2
V: TRBV2
CDR3: ASSEVEGLGYT

J: TRBJ2-7
V: TRBV28
CDR3: ASSFPVGEQY

J: TRBJ2-7
V: TRBV7-2
CDR3: ASSLLTSAYEQY

J: TRBJ1-4
V: TRBV28
CDR3: ASSVGPTNEKLF

J: TRBJ1-5
V: TRBV5-1
CDR3: ASSLGDNQPQH

J: TRBJ2-1
V: TRBV11-2
CDR3: ASLPTGVSNEQF

J: TRBJ2-3
V: TRBV7-6
CDR3: ASSLEGGLARSAQY

J: TRBJ1-1
V: TRBV7-2
CDR3: ASSLGQGLGTEAF

J: TRBJ2-5
V: TRBV6-6
CDR3: ASSAWGAVDGTQY

J: TRBJ2-3
V: TRBV5-1
CDR3: ASSWTSRLEDTQY

J: TRBJ2-3
V: TRBV29-1
CDR3: SVEDPRTSGGLDTQY

J: TRBJ2-7
V: TRBV7-2
CDR3: ASSLVPGGPREQY

J: TRBJ2-1
V: TRBV19
CDR3: ASSSPGQLNEQF

J: TRBJ2-7
V: TRBV7-8
CDR3: ASSLGTTSRQSSYEQY

J: TRBJ2-7
V: TRBV25-1
CDR3: ASTRGGVPYEQY

J: TRBJ1-6
V: TRBV6-1
CDR3: ASSDRGDSPLH

J: TRBJ2-2
V: TRBV10-2
CDR3: ASSENTGELF

J: TRBJ2-3
V: TRBV7-3
CDR3: ASSPQRGAPDTQY

J: TRBJ2-3
V: TRBV5-1
CDR3: ASRLGDRRDTQY

J: TRBJ1-5
V: TRBV2
CDR3: ASTARQGTQPQH

J: TRBJ2-3
V: TRBV19
CDR3: ASSSRGGRSTDTQY

J: TRBJ2-4
V: TRBV7-9
CDR3: ASSRGLGENIQY

J: TRBJ1-1
V: TRBV29-1
CDR3: SVSQGIDAEAF

J: TRBJ1-6
V: TRBV6-5
CDR3: ASRYSRDSLSTLH

J: TRBJ2-3
V: TRBV5-1
CDR3: ASSTGGPEDTQY

J: TRBJ2-7
V: TRBV5-1
CDR3: ASSSRLPGQAAAQY

J: TRBJ2-3
V: TRBV2
CDR3: ASSQNRVADTQY

J: TRBJ1-4
V: TRBV5-1
CDR3: ASSFLGRSGTTNEKLF

J: TRBJ2-5
V: TRBV5-1
CDR3: ASTDSFGTQY

J: TRBJ2-7
V: TRBV5-1
CDR3: ASSLSTGVYEQY

J: TRBJ2-1
V: TRBV7-9
CDR3: ASSLVAGISGVNEQF

J: TRBJ2-1
V: TRBV19
CDR3: ASRGSPNDEQF

J: TRBJ2-7
V: TRBV27
CDR3: ASSKVAGYEQY

J: TRBJ2-7
V: TRBV6-5
CDR3: ASRTTQGAGEQY

J: TRBJ2-7
V: TRBV5-1
CDR3: ASSLEPSGRHEQY

J: TRBJ2-1
V: TRBV9
CDR3: ASSAAGVAYNEQF

J: TRBJ1-5
V: TRBV19
CDR3: ASSIEGGRDQPQH

J: TRBJ2-7
V: TRBV6-5
CDR3: ASSRLGTAYEQY

J: TRBJ2-3
V: TRBV27
CDR3: ASSLVLQGTDTQY

J: TRBJ2-3
V: TRBV29-1
CDR3: SVPGLAGASDTQY

J: TRBJ2-1
V: TRBV2
CDR3: ASSAQGGGANEQF

J: TRBJ1-6
V: TRBV30
CDR3: AWSGGQGANSPLH

J: TRBJ1-5
V: TRBV7-2
CDR3: ASSFGTGHNQPQH

J: TRBJ2-3
V: TRBV9
CDR3: ASSVTSGSLTDTQY

J: TRBJ1-1
V: TRBV7-2
CDR3: ASNRQGLNTEAF

J: TRBJ1-6
V: TRBV5-1
CDR3: ASSSTGDNSPLH

J: TRBJ2-1
V: TRBV6-5
CDR3: ASSFGNEQF

J: TRBJ2-1
V: TRBV5-1
CDR3: ASSLGLTSSYNEQF

J: TRBJ1-2
V: TRBV6-1
CDR3: ASRGQGYT

J: TRBJ2-2
V: TRBV5-1
CDR3: ASSAVNTGELF

J: TRBJ1-1
V: TRBV7-9
CDR3: ASSHGDSRMAEAF

J: TRBJ2-1
V: TRBV5-1
CDR3: ASSLSRLAGNGQF